Included here is one TCR beta chain sequence, with context. V was cut by 4 bases and J by 1 base, with 14 bases left in between. CDR1 and CDR2 from the germline V gene are MGHRA and YSYEKL. This CDR3 is built from 15 residues. Data came from immunoSEQ multiplex PCR; TCRdb stores just in-frame clones and leaves some out. The repertoire holds fewer than 400,000 clones, with 80% to 90% as singletons. Individuals drawn from about 26 US areas were roughly 18 to 89 years old. Self-reported history from a screening survey and questionnaire set each donor's cohort. Two consecutive negative NP/OP PCR tests, clearance, or resolved symptoms defined Cohort 3 recovery. This entry comes from a study of blood T cell repertoires in COVID-19.

The rearrangement uses TRBV4-1 and TRBJ2-7, with D possibly TRBD1 on 6 matching bases. The source of this sequence is a man aged 25 to 40 who had recovered from COVID-19. Input material: PBMCs or T cells enriched from blood (not recorded which). In nucleotides, the CDR3 is TGCGCCAGCAGCCTATCACCGACAGGATCCTACGAGCAGTACTTC. The encoded protein is CASSLSPTGSYEQYF.